This T cell receptor (beta chain) is from a study of T cell responses to AZD1222 COVID-19 vaccine listed by TCRdb under 2021. Context from the whole study: Because spike-specific TCR depth and breadth did not differ between the two schedules, AZD1222 recipients who got a second dose at roughly 4 weeks were pooled with those who got a second dose at roughly 12 weeks. Enrollment into the trials was organized by age into subgroups of 18-55, 56-69 and 70-plus years, and those subgroups contained roughly 140, 27 and 60 TCR-sequenced participants, respectively. TCR sequencing was performed for about 250 trial participants, of whom around 200 were given two doses of AZD1222 and about 25 were given two doses of MenACWY control vaccine.

Study-wide findings and limitations: The 56-69-year group was small, and its depth increase did not reach significance, likely because of low power. Participants were mostly white British, with more females than males. The authors suggested clonal diversity may have been underestimated. Epitopes outside the regions mutated in the B.1.351 and B.1.1.7 variants were reportedly recognized by nearly half of the unique spike-specific TCRs. Conclusions about previously exposed vaccinees are limited, since just five or six AZD1222 recipients were seropositive for SARS-CoV-2 at baseline. Spike-specific TCR breadth and depth rose significantly after two AZD1222 doses compared with day 0 and with MenACWY recipients. Vaccine-associated CD4 TCRs spanned the whole spike protein, with dominant responses in regions 160-218 and 743-854. Because no day 14 peak-response samples were available, repertoires were characterized only after the peak T cell response.

In light of the paper, this sample's time point label describes: baseline before first vaccination. Vaccinee samples came from UK trials COV001 and COV002, including a single-blind randomized controlled phase 2/3 trial of AZD1222 (ChAdOx1 nCoV-19) in healthy adults. Trial participant PBMC samples were collected at day 0 and day 28 after the second dose for TCRbeta chain sequencing. The junction shows trimming of 1 base on V and 2 bases on J, plus 2 bases between the germline ends. The germline V gene specifies SGHVS as CDR1 and FQNEAQ as CDR2. Counted from cysteine to phenylalanine, this CDR3 has 12 amino acids. Left in the record is the CDR3 DNA by itself, 36 bases read in frame from the first base. The CDR3 regions of human TCRbeta chains were analyzed by immunosequencing. As for the original processing: Repertoire TCRs were matched against a reference library of SARS-CoV-2-specific TCRs generated with the MIRA antigen-specificity platform. Breadth meant the fraction of unique TCRs that were SARS-CoV-2-associated, whereas depth meant the fraction of total T cells that were SARS-CoV-2-associated. Each spike-specific TCR was assigned to its reactive spike region and to a CD4 or CD8 class using the MIRA data. Log10-transformed breadth and depth values were compared by one-way ANOVA with Sidak's multiple comparisons tests. Imported from immuneACCESS, the table was reduced by TCRdb to in-frame sequences with V and J called. These copies leave out some clones; in studies compared against another copy, an unresolved V gene accounts for under half, and the cause of the remainder is not known. V and J calls and clone size are those listed in that table; D and trimming were worked out from the DNA. The table for this sample lists 150,000 to 200,000 clones; about 90% of them were counted only once. The ten most abundant clones make up 6% to 8.5% of the sample.

Turning to this clone: What this receptor recognizes is not known. Base qualities are missing; no much larger clone stands one base away.

Here the sequenced sample was peripheral blood, taken on day 0 of AZD1222 vaccination. The V and J genes are TRBV7-8 and TRBJ2-5; too little of a D gene remains to name it. This TCR came from an adult in good health. The nucleotides read TGTGCCAGCAGCTTAGGACAAGAGACCCAGTACTTC. This translates into CASSLGQETQYF.